These 5 T cell receptor beta chains were sequenced from one sample in a study of graft-versus-host responses after intestinal transplantation. Measured with immunoSEQ multiplex PCR; TCRdb has only the in-frame clones, and not every one. The sample has around 38,000 clones, over 80% seen once. The sample was PBMCs, taken more than 950 days after transplant. The source of these receptors is a human patient who received an intestinal transplant, so some T cells may come from the graft donor.

This clone was detected only a few times. The CDR3 region is CASSSAGPNSGNTIYF. CDR3 nucleotides: TGTGCCAGCAGTTCCGCGGGACCGAACTCTGGAAACACCATATATTTT. The chain joins TRBV28 to TRBJ1-3, with TRBD1 as a possible D gene (5 bases). CDR3 length: 16 residues. Trimming left V 4 bases short and J 0 bases short, with 13 bases between. Germline V CDR1 and CDR2: MDHEN, SYDVKM. The full variable domain, completed using reference TRBV28 and TRBJ1-3, is DVKVTQSSRYLVKRTGEKVFLECVQDMDHENMFWYRQDPGLGLRLIYFSYDVKMKEKGDIPEGYSVSREKKERFSLILESASTNQTSMYLCASSSAGPNSGNTIYFGEGSWLTVV.

The chain carries TRBV4-2 and TRBJ2-1; maybe TRBD2 (6 bases). The germline gives CDR1 LGHNA, CDR2 YNFKEQ. This CDR3 has 13 amino acids. V lost 4 bases and J 6 bases, leaving 10 bases between the germline ends. CDR3 coding DNA: TGTGCCAGCAGCCGGGGACTTACCAATGAGCAGTTCTTC. As protein: CASSRGLTNEQFF.

Turning to this clone: Germline is not matched at one junction end, which may reflect a read error. The chain uses TRBV4-1 and TRBJ1-5; D is unclear. The CDR3 extends over 13 amino acids. CDR1 and CDR2 from the germline V gene are MGHRA and YSYEKL. The CDR3: CASALGENQPQHF. The CDR3 bases are TGTGCCAGCGCTCTTGGGGAGAATCAGCCCCAGCATTTT.

The V and J genes are TRBV19 and TRBJ2-5; 7 bases match TRBD2. CDR1 and CDR2 from the germline V gene are LNHDA and SQIVND (reference sequence). V dropped 3 bases and J dropped 5; count of bases not matched to a gene: 9. The CDR3 contains 15 residues. The CDR3: CASSIEGHGRETQYF. Written as DNA, the CDR3 is TGTGCCAGTAGTATTGAGGGCCACGGGAGGGAGACCCAGTACTTC.

The rearrangement uses TRBV5-1 and TRBJ1-4, with D tentatively TRBD1 (5 bases). The V and J ends lost 0 bases and 6 bases respectively, with 12 bases between them. The CDR3 is made up of 15 amino acids. The germline CDR1 and CDR2 sequences are SGHRS and YFSETQ. The DNA of the CDR3 is TGCGCCAGCAGCTTGGACGGGGCCCCGGATGAAAAACTGTTTTTT. The encoded protein is CASSLDGAPDEKLFF.